Listed below are T cell receptor beta chains from one sample, sequenced in a study of vaccination and CD4 T cells after COVID-19. These receptors' targets are unknown. One entry per CDR3 protein results from TCRdb running MiXCR on the PCR reads. Of more than 6,500 distinct CDR3 sequences listed, over 50% are singletons. The sequenced sample consisted of CD4+ T cells from blood, cultured in vitro. These receptor sequences come from a human donor in good health. Each CDR3 is given with its conserved first and last residue. Each record gives: J gene, clone size, D gene, V gene, CDR3 protein, CDR3 DNA. D genes are given only for firm matches. Expanded clones are given a class, and other clones once, few, many or no size at all.

>TRBJ2-7|few|-|TRBV2
CASSEGGGWGRTVEQYF
TGTGCCAGCAGTGAAGGAGGAGGTTGGGGCCGTACGGTCGAGCAGTACTTC
>TRBJ1-5|few|-|TRBV6-5
CASSYSTGRNQPQHF
TGTGCCAGCAGTTACTCTACGGGCCGAAATCAGCCCCAGCATTTT
>TRBJ2-7|-|TRBD1|TRBV11-2
CASSSPLTRQGDEQYF
TGTGCCAGCAGCTCCCCCCTCACTAGACAGGGCGACGAGCAGTACTTC
>TRBJ2-1|-|-|TRBV6-1
CASRNGNNEQFF
TGTGCCAGCAGAAACGGCAACAATGAGCAGTTCTTC
>TRBJ2-5|-|-|TRBV6-5
CASSYSASRGSAQYF
TGTGCCAGCAGTTACTCAGCTAGCAGGGGATCGGCCCAGTACTTC
>TRBJ2-7|-|TRBD2|TRBV12-3/TRBV12-4
CASSLALPGGSEQYF
TGTGCCAGCAGTTTAGCGCTCCCGGGGGGGAGCGAGCAGTACTTC
>TRBJ1-5|-|-|TRBV19
CASSIGGTPNQPQHF
TGTGCCAGTAGTATAGGAGGGACGCCTAATCAGCCCCAGCATTTT
>TRBJ1-1|few|-|TRBV27
CASGTLGGREAFF
TGTGCCAGCGGTACCTTAGGGGGACGGGAAGCTTTCTTT
>TRBJ2-3|few|TRBD2|TRBV20-1
CSASTTSELLDTQYF
TGCAGTGCTTCTACGACTAGCGAATTGCTAGATACGCAGTATTTT
>TRBJ1-2|-|-|TRBV5-3
CASLWGRFYGYTF
TGTGCCAGCCTTTGGGGCCGCTTCTATGGCTACACCTTC
>TRBJ2-5|-|TRBD2|TRBV15
CATSRDGRGGYQETQYF
TGTGCCACCAGCAGAGATGGGCGGGGGGGGTACCAAGAGACCCAGTACTTC
>TRBJ2-1|few|TRBD2|TRBV7-9
CASSSGLAKPRRNEQFF
TGTGCCAGCAGCTCGGGACTAGCGAAACCTCGGAGAAATGAGCAGTTCTTC
>TRBJ1-2|-|-|TRBV6-1
CARRIYGYTF
TGTGCCAGGCGAATTTATGGCTACACCTTC
>TRBJ1-5|few|-|TRBV6-1
CASSGPGNQPQHF
TGTGCCAGCAGTGGGCCGGGCAATCAGCCCCAGCATTTT
>TRBJ2-7|-|TRBD2|TRBV19
CASKGEREGRSYEQYF
TGTGCCTCGAAGGGCGAGCGGGAGGGCCGATCCTACGAGCAGTACTTC
>TRBJ2-7|-|-|TRBV21-1
CASSTHNREGNYEQYF
TGTGCCAGCAGCACCCACAACAGGGAGGGTAACTACGAGCAGTACTTC
>TRBJ1-2|-|-|TRBV30
CACGGDTVHSTF
TGTGCCTGTGGAGGGGACACGGTGCATTCTACCTTC
>TRBJ2-1|once|TRBD2|TRBV19
CASSSSLLAGEFF
TGTGCCAGTAGTTCCTCACTACTAGCGGGCGAGTTCTTC
>TRBJ2-1|-|TRBD2|TRBV20-1
CSAADSGRNNEQFF
TGCAGTGCTGCGGATAGCGGGAGGAACAATGAGCAGTTCTTC
>TRBJ2-7|-|-|TRBV3-1
CASRQGQGEQYF
TGTGCCAGCAGACAGGGTCAGGGCGAGCAGTACTTC
>TRBJ2-7|-|-|TRBV20-1
CSAWGQSHEQYF
TGCAGTGCTTGGGGCCAGTCCCACGAGCAGTACTTC
>TRBJ2-2|few|-|TRBV6-5
CASSYEGFGELFF
TGTGCCAGCAGTTACGAGGGTTTCGGGGAGCTGTTTTTT
>TRBJ2-7|-|TRBD2|TRBV4-2
CASREAGGGAYEQYF
TGTGCCAGCAGAGAAGCCGGGGGGGGGGCCTACGAGCAGTACTTC
>TRBJ2-7|-|-|TRBV7-7
CASSLGTVNYEQYF
TGTGCCAGCAGCTTAGGAACAGTAAACTACGAGCAGTACTTC
>TRBJ2-7|-|TRBD1|TRBV7-2
CASSSTGTGFHEQYF
TGTGCCAGCAGCTCGACCGGGACAGGGTTCCACGAGCAGTACTTC
>TRBJ2-7|-|TRBD1|TRBV20-1
CSAGDRYEQYF
TGCAGTGCTGGGGACAGATACGAGCAGTACTTC
>TRBJ1-2|-|TRBD1|TRBV24-1
CAIGGTASIYGYTF
TGTGCCATTGGTGGGACAGCCAGTATCTATGGCTACACCTTC
>TRBJ1-1|-|TRBD1|TRBV7-9
CASSSGQRKNTEAFF
TGTGCCAGCAGCTCGGGACAGAGAAAGAACACTGAAGCTTTCTTT
>TRBJ2-3|-|-|TRBV6-2/TRBV6-3
CASSYLGGTDTQYF
TGTGCCAGCAGTTACTTAGGGGGCACAGATACGCAGTATTTT
>TRBJ2-1|-|-|TRBV7-9
CASSLELVGSYNEQFF
TGTGCCAGCAGCTTAGAGTTGGTGGGTTCCTACAATGAGCAGTTCTTC
>TRBJ2-5|-|TRBD2|TRBV19
CASSIGGSLAGETQYF
TGTGCCAGTAGTATAGGCGGCAGCCTAGCGGGAGAGACCCAGTACTTC
>TRBJ1-1|-|-|TRBV6-2/TRBV6-3
CASSYLFLNTEAFF
TGTGCCAGCAGTTACCTTTTTCTGAACACTGAAGCTTTCTTT
>TRBJ2-7|few|-|TRBV12-3/TRBV12-4
CASSLTATGTLGPCF
TGTGCCAGCAGTTTAACGGCAACCGGGACTCTAGGACCCTGCTTC
>TRBJ1-6|few|-|TRBV12-3/TRBV12-4
CASSLGSSYNSPLHF
TGTGCCAGCAGTTTAGGGAGCTCCTATAATTCACCCCTCCACTTT